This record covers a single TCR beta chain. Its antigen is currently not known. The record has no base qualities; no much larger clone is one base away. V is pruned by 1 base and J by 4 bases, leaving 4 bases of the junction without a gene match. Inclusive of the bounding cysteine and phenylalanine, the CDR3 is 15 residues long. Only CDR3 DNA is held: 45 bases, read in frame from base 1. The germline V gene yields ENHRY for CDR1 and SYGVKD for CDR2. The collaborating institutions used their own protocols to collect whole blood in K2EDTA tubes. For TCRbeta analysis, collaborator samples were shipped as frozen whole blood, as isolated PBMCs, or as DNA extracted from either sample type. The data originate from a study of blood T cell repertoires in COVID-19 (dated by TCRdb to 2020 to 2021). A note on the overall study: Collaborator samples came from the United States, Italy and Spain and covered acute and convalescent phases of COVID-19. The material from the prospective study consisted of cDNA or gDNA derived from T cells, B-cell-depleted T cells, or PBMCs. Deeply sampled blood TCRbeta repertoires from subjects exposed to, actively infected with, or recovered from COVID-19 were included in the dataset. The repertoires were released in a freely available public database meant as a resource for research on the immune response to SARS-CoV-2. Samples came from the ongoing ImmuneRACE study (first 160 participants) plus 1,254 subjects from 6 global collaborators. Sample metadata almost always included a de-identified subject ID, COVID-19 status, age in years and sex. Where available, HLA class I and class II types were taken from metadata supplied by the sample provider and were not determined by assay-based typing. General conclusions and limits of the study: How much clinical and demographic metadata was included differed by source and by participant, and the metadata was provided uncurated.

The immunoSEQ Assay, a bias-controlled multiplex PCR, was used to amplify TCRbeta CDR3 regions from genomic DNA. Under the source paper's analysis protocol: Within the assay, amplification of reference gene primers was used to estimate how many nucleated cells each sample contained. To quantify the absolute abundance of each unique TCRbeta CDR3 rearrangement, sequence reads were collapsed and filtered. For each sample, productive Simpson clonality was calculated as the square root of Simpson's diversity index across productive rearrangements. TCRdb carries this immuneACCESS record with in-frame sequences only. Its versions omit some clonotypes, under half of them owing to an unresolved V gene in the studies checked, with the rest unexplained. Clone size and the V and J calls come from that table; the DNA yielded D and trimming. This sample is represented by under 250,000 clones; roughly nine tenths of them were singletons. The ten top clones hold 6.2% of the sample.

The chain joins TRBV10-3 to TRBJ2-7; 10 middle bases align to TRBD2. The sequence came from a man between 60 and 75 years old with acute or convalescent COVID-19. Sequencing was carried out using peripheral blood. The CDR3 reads CAISEWTSGRYEQYF. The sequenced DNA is TGTGCCATCAGTGAGTGGACTAGCGGTCGGTACGAGCAGTACTTC.